The source of this T cell receptor beta chain is a study of T cell repertoires in cytomegalovirus infection. TCRdb ran MiXCR on the reads and lists one entry per CDR3 protein. The table records over 150,000 distinct CDR3 sequences, roughly 19% of them present only once. This CDR3 is built from 16 residues. Trimming took 7 bases from V and 2 from J; bases not matched to a gene: 15. Germline V gene lookup returns CDR1 SQVTM and CDR2 ANQGSEA. Sequencing was carried out using PBMCs. The receptor was isolated from a human donor in good health (CMV status not recorded). Some clones in this sample may be carry-over from other donors' samples. This sequence joins TRBV29-1 and TRBJ1-2, with TRBD1 matching 8 bases. The CDR3 nucleotides are TGCAGCGGTTCCGGGACAGGACGGACCGGCAACTATGGCTACACCTTC. It is translated as CSGSGTGRTGNYGYTF.